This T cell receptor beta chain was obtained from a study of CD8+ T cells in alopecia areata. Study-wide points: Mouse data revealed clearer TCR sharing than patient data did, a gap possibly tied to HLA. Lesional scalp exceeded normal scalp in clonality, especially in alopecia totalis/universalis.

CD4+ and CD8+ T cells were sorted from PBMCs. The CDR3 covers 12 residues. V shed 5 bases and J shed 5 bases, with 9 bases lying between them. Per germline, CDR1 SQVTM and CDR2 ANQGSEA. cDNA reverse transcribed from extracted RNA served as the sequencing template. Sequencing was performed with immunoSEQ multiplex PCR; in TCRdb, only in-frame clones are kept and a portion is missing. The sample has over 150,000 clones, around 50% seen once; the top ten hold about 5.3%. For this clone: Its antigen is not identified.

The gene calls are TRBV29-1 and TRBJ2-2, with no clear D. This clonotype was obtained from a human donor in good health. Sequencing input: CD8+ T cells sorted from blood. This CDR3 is CSVLGSTGELFF. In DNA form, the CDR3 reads TGCAGCGTTTTGGGGTCTACCGGGGAGCTGTTTTTT.